These T cell receptor beta chains were read from a single sample in a study of blood T cells in healthy people across ages. TCRdb re-called the 5' RACE reads through MiXCR, storing one row per CDR3 protein. The sample has fewer than 750,000 distinct CDR3 sequences, 52% seen once. Sequenced material: blood. The receptors originated from a woman of 80 years or more in good health. Both conserved end residues are part of each CDR3. A D gene is named only where the DNA matches it firmly. A clone size is listed for some rows: how often the clone was seen (once, few, many), or a class if it is expanded.

cdr3_length j_call v_call clone_size d_call cdr3_aa cdr3_nt
12 TRBJ2-1 TRBV30 NA NA CAWTPSRREQFF TGTGCCTGGACCCCGTCCCGGCGGGAGCAGTTCTTC
16 TRBJ1-2 TRBV25-1 NA NA CASFWGRGCGDYGYTF TGTGCCAGTTTTTGGGGGCGCGGTTGTGGTGACTATGGCTACACCTTC
13 TRBJ2-5 TRBV29-1 once TRBD1 CSALDRGFETQYF TGCAGCGCCTTAGACAGGGGCTTCGAGACCCAGTACTTC
15 TRBJ2-1 TRBV6-5 many TRBD2 CASRPSGRAINEQFF TGTGCCAGCAGGCCTAGCGGGAGGGCCATCAATGAGCAGTTCTTC
15 TRBJ1-2 TRBV20-1 NA TRBD1 CSALDGTGANYGYTF TGCAGTGCTCTCGACGGGACAGGGGCTAACTATGGCTACACCTTC
12 TRBJ1-1 TRBV20-1 NA NA CSAATVNTEAFF TGCAGTGCTGCGACTGTGAACACTGAAGCTTTCTTT
12 TRBJ1-2 TRBV20-1 many NA CSASGGQYGYTF TGCAGTGCTAGTGGGGGGCAATATGGCTACACCTTC
14 TRBJ1-5 TRBV11-3 NA NA CASSEGVYGQPQHF TGTGCCAGCAGCGAAGGGGTATATGGGCAGCCCCAGCATTTT
16 TRBJ2-5 TRBV13 few TRBD2 CASSDGVAGYQETQYF TGTGCCAGCAGCGATGGGGTAGCGGGGTACCAAGAGACCCAGTACTTC
18 TRBJ2-6 TRBV24-1 NA TRBD1 CATSDPPGQSSGANVLTF TGTGCCACCAGTGACCCTCCGGGACAGAGCTCTGGGGCCAACGTCCTGACTTTC
15 TRBJ1-2 TRBV12-3/TRBV12-4 few NA CASRGGRGRFGGYTF TGTGCCAGCAGGGGAGGACGGGGGCGTTTCGGAGGCTACACCTTC
14 TRBJ1-2 TRBV7-3 many TRBD1 CASSPDRGHYGYTF TGTGCCAGCAGCCCGGACAGGGGGCACTATGGCTACACCTTC
15 TRBJ2-7 TRBV6-5 NA TRBD1 CASSTQPGQGGQRYF TGTGCCAGCAGCACTCAACCGGGACAGGGAGGGCAGCGGTACTTC
15 TRBJ2-1 TRBV5-1 many TRBD1 CASSLQGESYNEQFF TGCGCCAGCAGCTTACAGGGGGAATCTTACAATGAGCAGTTCTTC
16 TRBJ2-1 TRBV27 NA TRBD2 CASSSPRGSLYNEQFF TGTGCCAGCAGTTCCCCCCGCGGGAGTCTCTACAATGAGCAGTTCTTC
12 TRBJ1-1 TRBV20-1 NA NA CSAQRTPTEAFF TGCAGTGCTCAACGAACCCCCACTGAAGCTTTCTTT
13 TRBJ2-3 TRBV6-1 many NA CASSSSGRDTQYF TGTGCCAGCAGTAGTTCAGGGAGGGATACGCAGTATTTT
18 TRBJ2-3 TRBV2 many TRBD1 CASSEAGGGTGYTDTQYF TGTGCCAGCAGTGAAGCTGGTGGCGGGACAGGGTACACAGATACGCAGTATTTT
14 TRBJ2-1 TRBV11-2 NA NA CASSVRDPYNEQFF TGTGCCAGCAGCGTCCGGGACCCATACAATGAGCAGTTCTTC
13 TRBJ2-3 TRBV3-1 once NA CASRRRLADTQYF TGTGCCAGCAGGCGTCGACTTGCAGATACGCAGTATTTT
15 TRBJ2-1 TRBV14 NA TRBD2 CASSPTSGNLYEQFF TGTGCCAGCAGCCCAACTAGCGGGAATCTCTATGAGCAGTTCTTC
15 TRBJ2-5 TRBV9 NA TRBD2 CASSVGGTTQETQYF TGTGCCAGCAGCGTAGGCGGGACTACCCAAGAGACCCAGTACTTC
16 TRBJ2-3 TRBV20-1 many TRBD2 CSAPLAGGKITDTQYF TGCAGTGCTCCTTTGGCGGGGGGCAAAATCACAGATACGCAGTATTTT
15 TRBJ2-5 TRBV24-1 NA TRBD1 CATSDRDRAKESQYF TGTGCCACCAGTGACCGCGACAGGGCGAAAGAGTCCCAGTACTTC
13 TRBJ2-3 TRBV15 NA NA CVTSRDEGDTQYF TGTGTCACCAGCAGAGATGAGGGAGATACGCAGTATTTT
14 TRBJ1-1 TRBV13 NA TRBD1 CASSHRDRATEAFF TGTGCCAGCAGCCATCGAGACAGGGCCACTGAAGCTTTCTTT
16 TRBJ1-5 TRBV28 few NA CASSPRGGRGNQPQHF TGTGCCAGCAGTCCTCGGGGGGGGAGAGGCAATCAGCCCCAGCATTTT
15 TRBJ2-7 TRBV28 many NA CASSRPVAGSYEQYF TGTGCCAGCAGCCGTCCGGTTGCAGGATCCTACGAGCAGTACTTC
11 TRBJ2-3 TRBV7-9 few NA CASAGADTQYF TGTGCCAGCGCGGGGGCGGACACGCAGTATTTT
16 TRBJ2-3 TRBV20-1 many NA CSALDPAPGHTDTQYF TGCAGTGCCCTTGACCCGGCCCCCGGTCACACAGATACGCAGTATTTT
14 TRBJ1-5 TRBV20-1 NA NA CSARVNPGNQPQHF TGCAGTGCTAGAGTTAACCCGGGTAACCAGCCCCAGCATTTT
14 TRBJ1-2 TRBV10-3 few NA CAISGGAAIYGYTF TGTGCCATCAGTGGCGGCGCAGCTATCTATGGCTACACCTTC
16 TRBJ2-2 TRBV11-2 few TRBD2 CASSQTSGGAPGELFF TGTGCCAGCAGCCAAACTAGCGGGGGGGCCCCCGGGGAGCTGTTTTTT
16 TRBJ2-3 TRBV7-2 NA NA CASSPGWVRDTDTQYF TGTGCCAGCAGCCCGGGGTGGGTCAGGGATACAGATACGCAGTATTTT
15 TRBJ2-3 TRBV28 many TRBD2 CASSELAGSTDTQYF TGTGCCAGCAGTGAGTTAGCGGGGAGCACAGATACGCAGTATTTT
15 TRBJ2-1 TRBV27 NA TRBD1 CASSFGTGDPWEQFF TGTGCCAGCAGTTTCGGGACAGGGGACCCATGGGAGCAGTTCTTC
15 TRBJ2-1 TRBV28 many TRBD2 CASSSRLAGGGEQFF TGTGCCAGCAGCTCCCGACTAGCGGGAGGGGGTGAGCAGTTCTTC
15 TRBJ1-2 TRBV5-1 NA NA CASSLDSPKNYGYTF TGCGCCAGCAGCCTGGACAGCCCTAAGAACTATGGCTACACCTTC
13 TRBJ1-5 TRBV6-6 NA TRBD1 CASSGGQGRPQHF TGTGCCAGCAGTGGGGGACAGGGACGGCCCCAGCATTTT
13 TRBJ2-3 TRBV29-1 NA NA CSVVVRQADTQYF TGCAGCGTTGTCGTCCGACAGGCGGATACGCAGTATTTT
16 TRBJ1-3 TRBV15 few NA CATSIFGGDSGNTIYF TGTGCCACCAGCATCTTCGGTGGGGACTCTGGAAACACCATATATTTT
13 TRBJ2-3 TRBV30 NA TRBD1 CAQSIQGANTQYF TGTGCCCAGAGCATTCAGGGGGCAAATACGCAGTATTTT
14 TRBJ2-7 TRBV2 NA TRBD1 CASRPDREPYEQYF TGTGCCAGCAGGCCCGACAGGGAACCCTACGAGCAGTACTTC
11 TRBJ2-1 TRBV10-3 NA NA CAISAGNEQFF TGTGCCATCAGTGCCGGCAATGAGCAGTTCTTC
15 TRBJ2-7 TRBV6-6 many NA CASSLPGQPRYEQYF TGTGCCAGCAGCCTTCCGGGACAACCCCGTTACGAGCAGTACTTC
16 TRBJ2-3 TRBV24-1 NA NA CATSDIGQASADAQYF TGTGCCACCAGTGACATCGGACAGGCTAGCGCAGATGCGCAGTATTTT
15 TRBJ1-2 TRBV7-2 NA NA CASSPYLSGGGGYTF TGTGCCAGCAGCCCCTATCTTTCGGGAGGCGGTGGCTACACCTTC
13 TRBJ2-2 TRBV28 NA NA CTSSSGAPGELFF TGTACCAGCAGTTCTGGCGCACCCGGGGAGCTGTTTTTT
17 TRBJ1-1 TRBV6-1 few NA CASDGILQAPFWMRTFF TGTGCCAGCGACGGAATATTGCAGGCCCCGTTTTGGATGAGGACTTTCTTT
16 TRBJ2-5 TRBV5-1 NA NA CASSLGLKGAQETQYF TGCGCCAGCAGCTTGGGACTGAAGGGTGCTCAAGAGACCCAGTACTTC
14 TRBJ2-7 TRBV27 NA NA CASSVGGPPDEQYF TGTGCCAGCAGTGTAGGGGGGCCTCCCGACGAGCAGTACTTC
12 TRBJ1-2 TRBV21-1 few NA CAEGFSSYGYTF TGTGCCGAGGGTTTCTCCAGCTATGGCTACACCTTC
15 TRBJ2-5 TRBV29-1 NA TRBD1 CSVYRTGGGRETQYF TGCAGCGTTTACCGGACAGGGGGCGGGCGGGAGACCCAGTACTTC
16 TRBJ2-2 TRBV5-1 NA TRBD1 CASSRTGAPNTGELFF TGCGCCAGCAGTCGAACAGGGGCCCCGAACACCGGGGAGCTGTTTTTT
14 TRBJ2-2 TRBV12-3/TRBV12-4 few NA CASYRSTNTGELFF TGTGCCAGCTATCGATCTACGAACACCGGGGAGCTGTTTTTT
15 TRBJ1-5 TRBV9 NA NA CASSAAGEYNQPQHF TGTGCCAGCTCCGCGGCAGGGGAATACAATCAGCCCCAGCATTTT
16 TRBJ1-2 TRBV4-3 NA NA CASSQDGRGPGHGYTF TGCGCCAGCAGCCAAGATGGGCGGGGCCCTGGCCATGGCTACACCTTC